Listed below are T cell receptor beta chains from one sample, sequenced in a study of CD8 T cells in ankylosing spondylitis. TCRdb reanalysed the 5' RACE reads using MiXCR and keeps one entry per CDR3 protein. The sample yields around 230,000 distinct CDR3 sequences, over 8.5% seen once. Material for sequencing was blood, either unsorted or a sorted T cell fraction (not recorded which). The receptors stem from a male donor with ankylosing spondylitis or in good health (not recorded which). The CDR3 runs from the conserved cysteine through the conserved F or W. D genes are given only for firm matches. Where a row states a size, it is once, few, many or the class of an expanded clone; other rows omit it.

many | TRBJ2-5 | TRBD2 | 13 | TRBV7-2 | TGTGCCAGCAGCTCTGGACTAGCTGAGACCCAGTACTTC | CASSSGLAETQYF
many | TRBJ2-5 | . | 11 | TRBV20-1 | TGCAGTGCTAGGAAGGAAGAGACCCAGTACTTC | CSARKEETQYF
many | TRBJ2-3 | TRBD2 | 17 | TRBV7-2 | TGTGCCAGCAGCTTAGCGAGGACTAGCGGGAGCACAGATACGCAGTATTTT | CASSLARTSGSTDTQYF
few | TRBJ2-1 | . | 14 | TRBV7-9 | TGTGCCAGCAGCTTAGCTGCGACTACTAATGAGCAGTTCTTC | CASSLAATTNEQFF
many | TRBJ2-1 | TRBD2 | 16 | TRBV4-2 | TGTGCCAGCAGCCAAGAGCTTGGTAGCGGGAACAATGAGCAGTTCTTC | CASSQELGSGNNEQFF
. | TRBJ2-5 | . | 11 | TRBV7-9 | TGTGCCAGCAGCGAAGAGGGGACCCAGTACTTC | CASSEEGTQYF
. | TRBJ2-7 | . | 15 | TRBV4-3 | TGCGCCAGCAGCCAAGAAGCGACAACTATATACGAGCAGTACTTC | CASSQEATTIYEQYF
. | TRBJ2-1 | TRBD2 | 16 | TRBV7-8 | TGTGCCAGCAGCCCCCTTAGACTAGCCCTCCTCAATGAGCAGTTCTTC | CASSPLRLALLNEQFF
many | TRBJ2-1 | . | 14 | TRBV9 | TGTGCCAGCAGCCCCCGACAGACCTACAATGAGCAGTTCTTC | CASSPRQTYNEQFF
many | TRBJ2-2 | . | 13 | TRBV30 | TGTGCCTGGAGTGGGCGCGGGACCGGGGAGCTGTTTTTT | CAWSGRGTGELFF
. | TRBJ2-5 | TRBD1 | 16 | TRBV20-1 | TGCAGTGCTTTTTCTAGGGGACAGGGAATCCAAGAGACCCAGTACTTC | CSAFSRGQGIQETQYF
. | TRBJ2-1 | . | 11 | TRBV19 | TGTGCCAGTAGTATTTGGGAAGAGCAGTTCTTC | CASSIWEEQFF
many | TRBJ1-4 | . | 15 | TRBV29-1 | TGCAGCGTTGAAGGATACACCGGGTCTAATGAAAAACTGTTTTTT | CSVEGYTGSNEKLFF
many | TRBJ1-1 | TRBD1 | 15 | TRBV29-1 | TGCAGCGTTCTCCGACAGGGTGGGGTCGACACTGAAGCTTTCTTT | CSVLRQGGVDTEAFF
many | TRBJ2-3 | . | 15 | TRBV2 | TGTGCCAGCAGTGTATCACGGAGGGTAACAGATACGCAGTATTTT | CASSVSRRVTDTQYF
few | TRBJ1-1 | . | 15 | TRBV20-1 | TGCAGTGCTAGAGATGACGGGGGCGCGGGGGTTGAAGCTTTCTTT | CSARDDGGAGVEAFF
many | TRBJ1-5 | . | 13 | TRBV3-1 | TGTGCCAGCAGCTTGCATAGCAATCAGCCCCAGCATTTT | CASSLHSNQPQHF
few | TRBJ2-7 | TRBD2 | 14 | TRBV20-1 | TGCAGTGCTACTGGCGGGAGGTCTTCCTACGAGCAGTACTTC | CSATGGRSSYEQYF
few | TRBJ2-7 | . | 13 | TRBV20-1 | TGCAGTGCTACCCGGACAGTCTCCTACGAGCAGTACTTC | CSATRTVSYEQYF
many | TRBJ2-2 | . | 12 | TRBV28 | TGTGCCGGGGGCGGTAACACCGGGGAGCTGTTTTTT | CAGGGNTGELFF
few | TRBJ2-5 | . | 14 | TRBV6-1 | TGTGCCACCCCGAAGCCCGGGTTGGCAGAGACCCAGTACTTC | CATPKPGLAETQYF
many | TRBJ2-7 | TRBD2 | 17 | TRBV5-1 | TGCGCCAGCAGCTTGGCCGGGCTAGCGGAACGCTCCTACGAGCAGTACTTC | CASSLAGLAERSYEQYF
. | TRBJ2-3 | . | 15 | TRBV7-3 | TGTGCCAGCAGCCGTAGCGGTTCCGGATCGGATACGCAGTATTTT | CASSRSGSGSDTQYF
many | TRBJ1-6 | . | 15 | TRBV25-1 | TGTGCCAGCAGTCCCCCCGGGGGTTGGAATTCACCCCTCCACTTT | CASSPPGGWNSPLHF
many | TRBJ2-7 | . | 14 | TRBV20-1 | TGCAGTGGGGAATTAGCGGTGGCCTCGTACGAGCAGTACTTC | CSGELAVASYEQYF
many | TRBJ2-1 | TRBD2 | 16 | TRBV20-1 | TGCAGTGCTAGAGGGACTAGCACAGACTCCTACAATGAGCAGTTCTTC | CSARGTSTDSYNEQFF
few | TRBJ2-2 | TRBD2 | 18 | TRBV15 | TGTGCCACCAGCAGAGGTTCTAGCGGGGGGCGCCCTACCGGGGAGCTGTTTTTT | CATSRGSSGGRPTGELFF
many | TRBJ1-4 | TRBD1 | 14 | TRBV5-1 | TGCGCCAGCAGCTTCGGACAGGGTGATGAAAAACTGTTTTTT | CASSFGQGDEKLFF
many | TRBJ2-5 | TRBD1 | 17 | TRBV9 | TGTGCCAGCAGCGCGACCGGGACAGGGGGGTACCAAGAGACCCAGTACTTC | CASSATGTGGYQETQYF